These T cell receptor beta chains were read from a single sample in a study of blood T cells in healthy people across ages. TCRdb reprocessed the 5' RACE reads with MiXCR, giving one entry per CDR3 protein. The sample has around 1.7 million distinct CDR3 sequences, about 28% seen once. Sequencing was carried out using blood. Receptors were obtained from a woman aged 25-40 years in good health. The CDR3 runs from the conserved cysteine through the conserved F or W. D genes are given only for firm matches. A clone size is listed for some rows: how often the clone was seen (once, few, many), or a class if it is expanded.

abundance | j_gene | d_gene | v_gene | CDR3aa | CDR3nt
NA | TRBJ2-3 | NA | TRBV12-3/TRBV12-4 | CASRPPGATDTQYF | TGTGCCAGCAGGCCCCCAGGGGCGACAGATACGCAGTATTTT
few | TRBJ2-5 | NA | TRBV20-1 | CSAHPGDETQYF | TGCAGTGCTCACCCGGGCGATGAGACCCAGTACTTC
NA | TRBJ2-7 | NA | TRBV28 | CASRHGVGSYEQYF | TGTGCCAGCCGACACGGGGTCGGTTCCTACGAGCAGTACTTC
few | TRBJ2-3 | NA | TRBV6-5 | CASSSGTAYGDTQYF | TGTGCCAGCAGTTCCGGGACGGCGTACGGCGATACGCAGTATTTT
few | TRBJ2-1 | TRBD2 | TRBV6-6 | CASSYPGQAGGLNEQFF | TGTGCCAGCAGTTACCCCGGTCAAGCGGGAGGTCTCAATGAGCAGTTCTTC
NA | TRBJ2-7 | NA | TRBV6-6 | CASSYGARISYEQYF | TGTGCCAGCAGTTACGGCGCCAGGATTTCATACGAGCAGTACTTC
few | TRBJ2-6 | NA | TRBV28 | CASSRDRNSGANVLTF | TGTGCCAGCAGTCGTGACAGGAACTCTGGGGCCAACGTCCTGACTTTC
many | TRBJ2-7 | TRBD2 | TRBV12-3/TRBV12-4 | CASCTSGSYEQYF | TGTGCCAGTTGCACTAGCGGGAGTTACGAGCAGTACTTC
few | TRBJ2-3 | NA | TRBV20-1 | CSAPWGKTDTQYF | TGCAGTGCCCCGTGGGGCAAAACAGATACGCAGTATTTT
many | TRBJ2-7 | TRBD2 | TRBV5-1 | CASSPGLAGVGYEQYF | TGCGCCAGCAGCCCTGGACTAGCGGGAGTCGGGTACGAGCAGTACTTC
NA | TRBJ2-3 | TRBD2 | TRBV6-1 | CASSPLGLAGPGGTQYF | TGTGCCAGCAGTCCCCTAGGACTAGCGGGGCCCGGGGGGACGCAGTATTTT
NA | TRBJ1-1 | NA | TRBV3-1 | CASAPARWGGAFF | TGTGCCAGCGCCCCGGCCAGATGGGGCGGGGCTTTCTTT
NA | TRBJ2-1 | TRBD1 | TRBV7-7 | CASSPGTGGKDSYNEQFF | TGTGCCAGCAGTCCCGGGACAGGCGGAAAGGACTCCTACAATGAGCAGTTCTTC
few | TRBJ2-1 | TRBD1 | TRBV12-5 | CASGMTGYLYEQFF | TGTGCTAGTGGAATGACAGGGTATCTGTATGAGCAGTTCTTC
few | TRBJ2-7 | TRBD2 | TRBV5-5 | CASSLSNPLAGMSEQYF | TGTGCCAGCAGCTTGTCAAATCCGCTAGCGGGAATGAGCGAGCAGTACTTC
few | TRBJ2-1 | TRBD2 | TRBV30 | CAWTVGLAANEQFF | TGTGCCTGGACCGTGGGACTAGCGGCAAATGAGCAGTTCTTC
NA | TRBJ2-7 | NA | TRBV6-2/TRBV6-3 | CASTQTLGTYEQYF | TGTGCCAGCACCCAGACCCTGGGCACCTACGAGCAGTACTTC
NA | TRBJ2-7 | NA | TRBV25-1 | CASSEDREGEQYF | TGTGCCAGCAGTGAAGACCGGGAAGGCGAGCAGTACTTC
NA | TRBJ1-2 | TRBD1 | TRBV2 | CASSEGQGEFYGYTF | TGTGCCAGCAGTGAAGGGCAGGGGGAATTCTATGGCTACACCTTC
few | TRBJ2-2 | NA | TRBV5-1 | CASSPRGEYTGELFF | TGCGCCAGCAGCCCTAGAGGGGAGTACACCGGGGAGCTGTTTTTT
NA | TRBJ2-1 | TRBD2 | TRBV20-1 | CSARGLAGGMNEQFF | TGCAGTGCTAGGGGACTAGCGGGAGGTATGAATGAGCAGTTCTTC
few | TRBJ2-1 | NA | TRBV7-2 | CASSWAGGGGINEQFF | TGTGCCAGCAGCTGGGCCGGGGGCGGGGGAATCAATGAGCAGTTCTTC
NA | TRBJ1-4 | NA | TRBV6-6 | CASSSPNLETNEKLFF | TGTGCCAGCAGCTCACCAAACCTGGAGACTAATGAAAAACTGTTTTTT
NA | TRBJ2-1 | TRBD1 | TRBV6-6 | CASSGEQGAGSEQFF | TGTGCCAGCAGTGGCGAACAGGGGGCTGGTAGCGAGCAGTTCTTC
few | TRBJ2-7 | NA | TRBV6-5 | CASVSDTAYEQYF | TGTGCCAGCGTATCGGACACCGCCTACGAGCAGTACTTC
NA | TRBJ2-2 | NA | TRBV20-1 | CSAPMTDNTGELFF | TGCAGTGCCCCCATGACAGATAACACCGGGGAGCTGTTTTTT
NA | TRBJ2-5 | NA | TRBV29-1 | CSVETDGIVETQYF | TGCAGCGTTGAAACGGACGGTATAGTGGAGACCCAGTACTTC
few | TRBJ1-2 | NA | TRBV20-1 | CSASDPDYGYTF | TGCAGTGCTAGTGATCCTGACTATGGCTACACCTTC
NA | TRBJ2-2 | NA | TRBV27 | CDSRMAGELFF | TGTGACAGCAGAATGGCCGGGGAGCTGTTTTTT
NA | TRBJ1-2 | NA | TRBV7-2 | CASSRGGRSYGYTF | TGTGCCAGCAGCCGAGGAGGCAGGAGCTATGGCTACACCTTC
NA | TRBJ2-1 | NA | TRBV5-1 | CASSWRGPGNEQFF | TGCGCCAGCAGCTGGCGGGGGCCTGGCAATGAGCAGTTCTTC
few | TRBJ2-7 | NA | TRBV7-2 | CASSYRQSTYEQYF | TGTGCCAGCAGCTACCGACAGTCCACCTACGAGCAGTACTTC
few | TRBJ2-2 | NA | TRBV20-1 | CSARVADANTGELFF | TGCAGTGCTAGAGTGGCTGACGCGAACACCGGGGAGCTGTTTTTT
many | TRBJ2-1 | TRBD2 | TRBV9 | CASSAVLAGVEQFF | TGTGCCAGCAGCGCGGTACTAGCGGGAGTTGAGCAGTTCTTC
once | TRBJ2-1 | NA | TRBV20-1 | CSLGGEEAYNEQFF | TGCAGTCTCGGGGGAGAGGAGGCCTACAATGAGCAGTTCTTC
NA | TRBJ1-2 | NA | TRBV10-3 | CAASLADYGYTF | TGTGCCGCGTCTCTTGCGGACTATGGCTACACCTTC
NA | TRBJ1-2 | NA | TRBV29-1 | CSVPLGNYGYTF | TGCAGCGTTCCGTTAGGCAACTATGGCTACACCTTC
NA | TRBJ2-2 | NA | TRBV25-1 | CASSEIGETAKGAGELFF | TGTGCCAGCAGTGAAATTGGGGAGACAGCTAAGGGCGCCGGGGAGCTGTTTTTT